This TCR beta chain was obtained from a study of blood T cell repertoires in COVID-19. In the study overall: PBMCs, B-cell-depleted T cells, or T cells provided the cDNA or gDNA that made up the material.

The CDR3 runs to 13 residues. V gave up 11 bases and J gave up 0 bases; unmatched junction bases: 1. Method: immunoSEQ multiplex PCR; TCRdb's copy keeps in-frame clones and lacks some. The table includes about 230,000 clones, around 85% detected once. The table lists this clone with a count of one. The identical CDR3 is also encoded by other nucleotide sequences in the sample. What was sequenced was peripheral blood. This sequence joins TRBV12-3 or TRBV12-4 and TRBJ2-3, with 11 bases matching TRBD2. This TCR was recovered from a woman older than 75 with acute or convalescent COVID-19. For the CDR3, the DNA is TGTGCCTCTAGCGGGGGGAGCACAGATACGCAGTATTTT. Translating gives CASSGGSTDTQYF.